Listed below are T cell receptor beta chains from one sample, sequenced in a study of cytomegalovirus exposure and HLA in healthy donors. The table came from immunoSEQ multiplex PCR; TCRdb's copy has only in-frame clones and leaves some out. The repertoire holds tens of thousands of clones, with 70% to 80% as singletons. The sequenced material came from PBMCs. The receptors shown here come from a woman in her thirties or forties in good health and CMV-seropositive. CDR3s include the opening cysteine and the closing phenylalanine or tryptophan. A D gene is named only where the DNA matches it firmly. Where a row states a size, it is once, few, many or the class of an expanded clone; other rows omit it.

abundance	v_gene	d_gene	j_gene	CDR3nt	CDR3aa
few	TRBV20-1	TRBD2	TRBJ2-1	TGCAGTGCTAGGGGTAGCGGGATTCAGTTCTTC	CSARGSGIQFF
few	TRBV14	-	TRBJ2-3	TGTGCCAGCAGCCCACAGGGATTTAGCACAGATACGCAGTATTTT	CASSPQGFSTDTQYF
few	TRBV27	TRBD1	TRBJ1-5	TGTGCCAGCAGTTTCCTCAGGGGGAGCAATCAGCCCCAGCATTTT	CASSFLRGSNQPQHF
-	TRBV18	TRBD1	TRBJ2-7	TGTGCCAGCTCACCTCTCGGGACAGGGAACTACGAGCAGTACTTC	CASSPLGTGNYEQYF
few	TRBV2	TRBD2	TRBJ2-1	TGTGCCAGCAGAAGGACTAGCGGCAATGAGCAGTTCTTC	CASRRTSGNEQFF
few	TRBV19	-	TRBJ1-2	TGTGCCAGTAAAGGGGACTTCTATGGCTACACCTTC	CASKGDFYGYTF
-	TRBV28	TRBD1	TRBJ2-6	TGTGCGACAGGGGACTCTGGGGCCAACGTCCTGACTTTC	CATGDSGANVLTF
-	TRBV6-5	TRBD2	TRBJ2-5	TGTGCCAGCAGTTGGCTAGCGGGAAAGTACCAAGAGACCCAGTACTTC	CASSWLAGKYQETQYF
-	TRBV5-1	-	TRBJ1-1	TGCGCCAGCAGCCACTCGAACACTGAAGCTTTCTTT	CASSHSNTEAFF
-	TRBV18	-	TRBJ1-4	TGTGCCAGCTCACCAGACAGAAACAATGAAAAACTGTTTTTT	CASSPDRNNEKLFF
-	TRBV5-1	TRBD1	TRBJ2-2	TGCGCCAGCAGTCGGGACAGGGGGCGCGACACCGGGGAGCTGTTTTTT	CASSRDRGRDTGELFF
-	TRBV6-5	TRBD2	TRBJ2-2	TGTGCCAGCAGTTACGCGGGGGCCGGGGAGCTGTTTTTT	CASSYAGAGELFF
-	TRBV13	-	TRBJ2-3	TGTGCCAGCAGCCCGTCTAGCACAGATACGCAGTATTTT	CASSPSSTDTQYF
-	TRBV18	-	TRBJ1-5	TGTGCCAGCTCACCACTCGGGTATAGCAATCAGCCCCAGCATTTT	CASSPLGYSNQPQHF
-	TRBV15	-	TRBJ1-6	TGTGCCACCAGCCGTGGATCGGGCGGGTCACCCCTCCACTTT	CATSRGSGGSPLHF
-	TRBV28	-	TRBJ2-5	TGTGCCAGCAGCTGGGGACAAAGGGAACTAGAGACCCAGTACTTC	CASSWGQRELETQYF
-	TRBV9	TRBD1	TRBJ1-2	TGTGCCAGCAGCACAGGGGGATCCCATGGCTACACCTTC	CASSTGGSHGYTF
-	TRBV5-1	TRBD1	TRBJ2-5	TGCGCCAGCAGCCGCGACAGGGGAGAAGAGACCCAGTACTTC	CASSRDRGEETQYF
once	TRBV19	-	TRBJ1-1	TGTGCCAGTAGTAGGCTCCGGGATCTCCGTGAAGCTTTCTTT	CASSRLRDLREAFF
-	TRBV29-1	-	TRBJ1-1	TGCAGCGTGGCCCTCGGGGTGGGAACTTTCTTT	CSVALGVGTFF
-	TRBV7-9	-	TRBJ2-7	TGTGCCAGCAGCTTGGCCCCAGAACGGAGGGTTAGCTCCTACGAGCAGTACTTC	CASSLAPERRVSSYEQYF
once	TRBV4-1	TRBD1	TRBJ2-2	TGCGCCAGCAGCCAAGAGTGGATACAGGGGATCGACACCGGGGAGCTGTTTTTT	CASSQEWIQGIDTGELFF
-	TRBV6-5	TRBD1	TRBJ1-2	TGTGCCAGCAGCCGGGACAGTAACTATGGCTACACCTTC	CASSRDSNYGYTF
-	TRBV4-1	-	TRBJ1-1	TGCGCCAGCAGCCAAGATGAATTTGAGGGTCTCATGAACACTGAAGCTTTCTTT	CASSQDEFEGLMNTEAFF
once	TRBV14	TRBD1	TRBJ1-2	TGTGCCACACGAGTGACAGGGCCCCGCTTTACCTATGGCTACACCTTC	CATRVTGPRFTYGYTF
-	TRBV6-6	-	TRBJ1-5	TGTGCCAGCCACGGGCCCCAGCATTTT	CASHGPQHF
-	TRBV19	-	TRBJ2-7	TGTGCCAGTAGTCCGGAGTCAGGGGCAGACTACGAGCAGTACTTC	CASSPESGADYEQYF
-	TRBV7-9	TRBD1	TRBJ2-5	TGTACCAGCAGCATAATGGGGACAGGGGGAGAGACCCAGTACTTC	CTSSIMGTGGETQYF
-	TRBV28	TRBD2	TRBJ2-7	TGTGCCAGCAGTTTAACGGGAGGGTCCTACGAGCAGTACTTC	CASSLTGGSYEQYF
-	TRBV19	TRBD1	TRBJ1-5	TGTGCCAGTAGTATAGACCAGGGGGCGGGTCAGCCCCAGCATTTT	CASSIDQGAGQPQHF
-	TRBV7-2	-	TRBJ2-3	TGTGCCAGCAGCTTAGGGGGGACTTGGGGGGATACGCAGTATTTT	CASSLGGTWGDTQYF